One and the same sample provided the 5 T cell receptor beta chains below, sequenced in a study of cytomegalovirus exposure and HLA in healthy donors. 60 Vbeta and 13 Jbeta primers were used in PCR. Using immunoSEQ multiplex PCR, the repertoire was profiled, and TCRdb retains in-frame clones only, with some absent. The data show 190,000 or so clones, roughly 87% seen once. Sequencing was carried out using PBMCs. The receptors derive from a man in his forties or fifties in good health and CMV-seronegative.

The chain combines TRBV6-6 with TRBJ2-5; 8 nucleotides agree with TRBD1. CDR3 length: 14 residues. J was trimmed by 5 bases and V by 5 bases; bases with no gene match: 7. From germline, CDR1 is MNHNY and CDR2 SVGAGI (reference sequence). CDR3 coding DNA: TGTGCCAGCAGTGGGACAGGAAGCGAGGAGACCCAGTACTTC. Its protein product is CASSGTGSEETQYF.

In this sample, this clone turned up once. The V and J genes are TRBV20-1 and TRBJ1-2, with D possibly TRBD1 on 5 matching bases. This CDR3 spans 11 amino acids. Trimming took 1 base from V and 6 from J, leaving 6 bases between them. CDR1 and CDR2 (germline): DFQATT, SNEGSKA (reference sequence). This CDR3 is CSARGQHGYTF. The CDR3 DNA is TGCAGTGCTAGAGGACAGCATGGCTACACCTTC.

CDR3 nucleotides: TGTGCCAGCAGTGTCACTAGCGGGAGTTTCTACGAGCAGTACTTC. This encodes CASSVTSGSFYEQYF. The V call is TRBV6-1, the J call TRBJ2-7, with 11 bases aligning to TRBD2. V was clipped by 4 bases and J by 3 bases; unmatched bases: 5. The CDR3 spans 15 residues. Per the germline V gene, CDR1 is MNHNS and CDR2 is SASEGT.

In its sample, this clone was seen once. The chain combines TRBV18 with TRBJ1-3; 9 bases match TRBD1. Germline V gene lookup returns CDR1 KGHSH and CDR2 LQKENI. This CDR3 comprises 17 residues. V trimming: 6 bases; J trimming: 4 bases; junction bases outside the gene matches: 13. The CDR3: CASSQYPGTGTGNTIYF. In DNA form, the CDR3 reads TGTGCCAGCTCCCAGTATCCCGGGACAGGGACCGGAAACACCATATATTTT.

The chain combines TRBV7-9 with TRBJ1-2; D is perhaps TRBD1 (6 bases). CDR1 is SEHNR and CDR2 is FQNEAQ in the germline V gene (reference sequence). This CDR3 is 11 amino acids long. V shed 6 bases and J shed 6 bases, with 8 bases lying between them. Here the CDR3 reads CASRSGDGYTF. The CDR3 DNA reads as TGTGCCAGCAGATCAGGGGATGGCTACACCTTC.